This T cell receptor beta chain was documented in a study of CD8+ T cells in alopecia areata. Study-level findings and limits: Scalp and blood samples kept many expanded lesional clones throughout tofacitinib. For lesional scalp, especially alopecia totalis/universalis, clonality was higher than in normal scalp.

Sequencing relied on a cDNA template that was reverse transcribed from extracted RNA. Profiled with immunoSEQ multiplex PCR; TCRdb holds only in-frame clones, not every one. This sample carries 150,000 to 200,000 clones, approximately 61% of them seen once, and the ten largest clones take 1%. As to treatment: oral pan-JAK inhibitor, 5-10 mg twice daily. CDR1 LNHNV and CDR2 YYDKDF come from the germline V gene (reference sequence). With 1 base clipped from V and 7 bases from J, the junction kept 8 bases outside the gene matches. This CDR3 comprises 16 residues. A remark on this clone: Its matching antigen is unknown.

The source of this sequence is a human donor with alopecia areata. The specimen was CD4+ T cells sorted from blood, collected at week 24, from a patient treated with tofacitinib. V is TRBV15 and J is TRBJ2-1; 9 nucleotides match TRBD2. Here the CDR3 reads CATSRGVAGGPNEQFF. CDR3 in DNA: TGTGCCACCAGCAGAGGAGTGGCGGGGGGGCCAAATGAGCAGTTCTTC.